The source of this T cell receptor (beta chain) is a study of T cell repertoires in urothelial bladder cancer. Study-level background: The approximately twelve resected lesions were three cT0, three cTa, three cT1 and three cT2 or greater. Study-wide points: A single clone reached approximately 2% in benign versus up to roughly 15% in carcinoma.

Clones were read by immunoSEQ multiplex PCR, and TCRdb kept only the in-frame ones, dropping some. This table has several thousand clones, 58% appearing once. J gave up 6 bases and V 0 bases, and 11 bases lay outside the gene matches. The CDR3 consists of 17 residues. Germline CDR1 SEHNR, CDR2 FQNEAQ (reference sequence). Concerning this clone: Its target is unknown.

The receptor comes from a human donor with urothelial carcinoma. Sequencing input: tumor-infiltrating cells from bladder cancer. The chain joins TRBV7-9 to TRBJ2-7; 10 bases match TRBD2. Here the CDR3 DNA reads TGTGCCAGCAGCTTAGCGGACCAATTAGCGGGGGGTGGCGAGCAGTACTTC. Its translation: CASSLADQLAGGGEQYF.